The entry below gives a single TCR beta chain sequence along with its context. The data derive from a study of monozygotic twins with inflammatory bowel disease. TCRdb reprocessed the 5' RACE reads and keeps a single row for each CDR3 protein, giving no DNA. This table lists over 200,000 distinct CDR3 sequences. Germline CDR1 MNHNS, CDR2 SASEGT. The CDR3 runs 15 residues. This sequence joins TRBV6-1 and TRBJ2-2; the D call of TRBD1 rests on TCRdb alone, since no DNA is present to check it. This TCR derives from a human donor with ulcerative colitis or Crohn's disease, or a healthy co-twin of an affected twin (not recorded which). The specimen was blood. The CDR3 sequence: CASSRPGPNTGELFF.